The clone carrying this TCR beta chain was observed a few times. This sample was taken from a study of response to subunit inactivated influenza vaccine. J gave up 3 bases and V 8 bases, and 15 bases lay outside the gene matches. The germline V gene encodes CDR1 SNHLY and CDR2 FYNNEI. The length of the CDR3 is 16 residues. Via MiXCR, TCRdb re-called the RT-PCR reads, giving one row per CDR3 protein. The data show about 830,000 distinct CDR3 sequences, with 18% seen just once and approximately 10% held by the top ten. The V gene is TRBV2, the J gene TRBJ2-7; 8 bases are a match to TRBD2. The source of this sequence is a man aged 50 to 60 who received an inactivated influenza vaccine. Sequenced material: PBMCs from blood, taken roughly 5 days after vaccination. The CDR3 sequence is CASGLGLLAGNYEQYF. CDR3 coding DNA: TGTGCCAGCGGACTAGGTCTTTTAGCGGGGAACTACGAGCAGTACTTC.